This TCR beta chain was recovered during a study of shared clonotypes between healthy human individuals. On this clone: The antigen is unknown.

Terminally differentiated effector memory CD45RA+ cells were excluded from the naive CD8 cells, which were CD45RO-negative and positively selected for CCR7. V was clipped by 6 bases and J by 5 bases; unmatched bases: 9. CDR3 length: 14 amino acids. Per the germline V gene, CDR1 is MNHNY and CDR2 is SVGAGI (reference sequence). Study-level points and caveats: Generally, estimated richness proved larger in naive subsets than it did in memory subsets.

Clones were sequenced by immunoSEQ multiplex PCR, and TCRdb holds only the in-frame ones, with some missing. The sample carries hundreds of thousands of clones, 80% to 95% recorded once. The TCR was taken from a man aged 30 to 39 in good health. Specimen: naive CD8+ T cells sorted from blood. The chain carries TRBV6-6 and TRBJ2-7, with 8 bases that match TRBD1. The CDR3 here is CASSPGTGRHEQYF. CDR3 in DNA: TGTGCCAGCAGCCCCGGGACAGGACGACACGAGCAGTACTTC.